What follows are 28 T cell receptor beta chains derived from one specimen sequenced in a study of patients and donors after allogeneic stem cell transplantation. TCRdb itself ran the RT-PCR reads through MiXCR, one entry per CDR3 protein. The data show about 960,000 distinct CDR3 sequences, with 18% seen just once and 6% held by the top ten. The specimen was blood, either unsorted or a sorted T cell fraction (not recorded which). These TCRs come from a human donor who was either an allogeneic HSCT recipient or a stem cell or donor lymphocyte infusion donor (not recorded which). It is not recorded whose cells these are; they may come from a transplant donor.

The V call is TRBV2, the J call TRBJ2-3; 7 positions match TRBD2. V lost 8 bases to trimming and J lost 2 bases; unmatched junction nucleotides: 13. The length of the CDR3 is 16 residues. CDR1 SNHLY and CDR2 FYNNEI come from the germline V gene. This chain's CDR3 is CASFRRGSSPTDTQYF. The CDR3 bases are TGTGCCAGCTTCCGGCGGGGGAGTTCTCCCACAGATACGCAGTATTTT.

J is TRBJ1-3 and V is TRBV2; no firm D call. This CDR3 comprises 15 residues. Trimming took 2 bases from V and 3 from J, leaving 11 bases between them. Germline V gene data show CDR1 as SNHLY and CDR2 as FYNNEI. CDR3 sequence (DNA): TGTGCCAGCAGTGAACAGCTTGGTGGTGGAAACACCATATATTTT. Translating it yields CASSEQLGGGNTIYF.

This clonotype was detected only a few times. The J gene is TRBJ2-7, the V gene TRBV12-3 or TRBV12-4; tentatively, D is TRBD1 or TRBD2 (6 bases each). V was shortened by 2 bases and J by 2 bases, with 13 bases between the two germline ends. The CDR3 consists of 15 residues. The CDR3 loop reads CASSLLEGGPYEQYF. CDR3 DNA sequence: TGTGCCAGCAGTTTACTCGAGGGGGGACCCTACGAGCAGTACTTC.

V is TRBV20-1 and J is TRBJ1-1; TRBD1 is a possible D gene (6 bases). Germline V gene lookup returns CDR1 DFQATT and CDR2 SNEGSKA (reference sequence). V was trimmed by 5 bases and J by 7 bases, leaving 17 bases between them. The CDR3 is 13 amino acids. CDR3 in DNA: TGCAGTGCTCTGGGCGGAGGACAGATTGAAGCTTTCTTT. Residues: CSALGGGQIEAFF.

The V gene is TRBV5-5, the J gene TRBJ1-5, with a weak D call TRBD1 (5 bases). CDR1 is SGHKS, CDR2 YYEKEE, per germline (reference sequence). The CDR3 has 16 amino acids. Trimming left V 2 bases short and J 3 bases short, with 15 bases between. For the CDR3, the DNA is TGTGCCAGCAGCTTTGCTGGGGCAGTTTCCAATCAGCCCCAGCATTTT. This gives the protein CASSFAGAVSNQPQHF.

The chain has TRBV15 and TRBJ1-5; 7 bases align to TRBD1. This CDR3 contains 16 residues. The germline CDR1 and CDR2 sequences are LNHNV and YYDKDF (reference sequence). V lost 1 base and J lost 4; bases outside the gene matches: 7. The CDR3, as DNA: TGTGCCACCAGCAGAGGAGACAGGGTCGGGAATCAGCCCCAGCATTTT. Translated, it gives CATSRGDRVGNQPQHF.

This clonotype was counted ten times or more. This sequence joins TRBV12-3 or TRBV12-4 and TRBJ2-1; 8 bases agree with TRBD1. CDR3 length equals 14 residues. With 0 bases clipped from V and 9 bases from J, the junction kept 4 bases outside the gene matches. The CDR3 bases are TGTGCCAGCAGTTTAGCTGGACAGGGTGGTGAGCAGTTCTTC. It yields the protein CASSLAGQGGEQFF.

This clonotype has only a few counts. The chain employs TRBV7-9 and TRBJ1-2; D might be TRBD1 (5 bases). V was cut by 0 bases and J by 6 bases, with 11 bases left in between. The CDR3 is 14 residues long. The germline V gene encodes CDR1 SEHNR and CDR2 FQNEAQ (reference sequence). CDR3 in DNA: TGTGCCAGCAGCTTAGCACCAGGGATGGATGGCTACACCTTC. Its protein is CASSLAPGMDGYTF.

This clonotype was detected a few times. CDR3 DNA sequence: TGCGCCAGCAGCCAAGAAGTCGGGGGGTGGACACACTCAGATACGCAGTATTTT. Its translation: CASSQEVGGWTHSDTQYF. The chain recombines TRBV4-3 with TRBJ2-3; TRBD2 matches at 7 bases. Germline V CDR1 and CDR2: LGHNA, YSLEER. With 0 bases clipped from V and 4 bases from J, the junction kept 13 bases outside the gene matches. The CDR3 has 18 amino acids.

J is TRBJ2-3 and V is TRBV3-1; TRBD1 is a possible D gene (5 bases). CDR3 length: 14 amino acids. The V end lost 0 bases, the J end lost 10 bases, and 14 bases lay between the germline ends. The germline V gene has CDR1 LGHDT and CDR2 YNNKEL (reference sequence). CDR3 loop: CASSQEGATGSQYF. The DNA of the CDR3 is TGTGCCAGCAGCCAAGAAGGGGCGACTGGGTCGCAGTATTTT.

The rearrangement uses TRBV11-2 and TRBJ2-4; TRBD1 agrees at 8 bases. Germline CDR1 is SGHAT and CDR2 is FQNNGV. Germline trimming cut 1 base from V and 9 bases from J; bases unmatched to any gene: 5. CDR3 size: 14 residues. CDR3 amino acids: CASSLGTGLIIQYF. The CDR3 DNA is TGTGCCAGCAGCTTAGGGACAGGGTTAATCATTCAGTACTTC.

This clonotype has a handful of counts. The chain carries TRBV9 and TRBJ2-3, with 8 positions matching TRBD1. CDR3 size: 15 residues. The V gene's germline CDR1 is SGDLS and CDR2 YYNGEE. The ends lost 2 bases at V and 4 bases at J; junction bases unmatched: 6. The CDR3 loop is CASSVDRGIADTQYF. The CDR3 region has the DNA TGTGCCAGCAGCGTCGACAGGGGAATTGCAGATACGCAGTATTTT. Complete variable domain (other parts from reference TRBV9 and TRBJ2-3): DSGVTQTPKHLITATGQRVTLRCSPRSGDLSVYWYQQSLDQGLQFLIQYYNGEERAKGNILERFSAQQFPDLHSELNLSSLELGDSALYFCASSVDRGIADTQYFGPGTRLTVL.

In its sample, this clonotype was seen a few times. This chain uses TRBV5-1 with TRBJ2-5; D ambiguous. This CDR3 spans 12 amino acids. Between the trimmed V and J ends, which lost 5 bases and 1 base, there was a span of 6 bases. Germline CDR1 is SGHRS and CDR2 is YFSETQ. In DNA, the CDR3 is TGCGCCAGCAGGCCGGGCCAAGAGACCCAGTACTTC. Protein sequence: CASRPGQETQYF.

The genes are TRBV4-3 and TRBJ2-3; TRBD2 agrees at 12 bases. The germline V gene encodes CDR1 LGHNA and CDR2 YSLEER. V lost 4 bases, J lost 4 bases, and 9 bases stayed unmatched. CDR3 length: 17 residues. The CDR3 here is CASSPYRTSGEPDTQYF. The CDR3 coding sequence is TGCGCCAGCAGCCCCTACAGGACTAGCGGGGAACCAGATACGCAGTATTTT.

This clonotype appeared a few times. The chain couples TRBV12-3 or TRBV12-4 to TRBJ2-1, with D perhaps matching TRBD1 (5 bases). The CDR3 loop spans 16 amino acids. V lost 3 bases, J lost 1 base, and 13 bases lay in between. DNA for the CDR3: TGTGCCAGCAGTTTGACAACAGGACATTCCTACAATGAGCAGTTCTTC. Translating gives CASSLTTGHSYNEQFF.

In its sample, this clonotype was seen a few times. The rearrangement links TRBV3-1 to TRBJ1-5; D unresolved. This CDR3 has 14 amino acids. Trimming removed 0 bases from V and 8 bases from J, with 11 bases in between. Looked up from germline, CDR1 is LGHDT and CDR2 is YNNKEL (reference sequence). The CDR3 loop is CASSQDIRREPQHF. CDR3 nucleotides: TGTGCCAGCAGCCAAGATATCCGCCGGGAGCCCCAGCATTTT.

This clonotype was counted a few times. The chain uses TRBV3-1 and TRBJ2-1; TRBD2 matches at 7 bases. With 4 bases clipped from V and 3 bases from J, the junction kept 9 bases outside the gene matches. The CDR3 is 16 residues long. Looked up from germline, CDR1 is LGHDT and CDR2 is YNNKEL (reference sequence). CDR3 amino acids: CASSPMGTSDYNEQFF. The CDR3 DNA reads as TGTGCCAGCAGCCCTATGGGAACTAGCGACTACAATGAGCAGTTCTTC.

This clonotype showed up just a few times. J is TRBJ1-3 and V is TRBV29-1, with D unresolved. CDR1 is SQVTM and CDR2 is ANQGSEA in the germline V gene. Trimming pared 0 bases from V and 4 bases from J, leaving 10 bases between. The CDR3 runs 14 residues. The CDR3 sequence is CSVEEPHGGNTIYF. For the CDR3, the DNA is TGCAGCGTTGAAGAGCCCCACGGAGGAAACACCATATATTTT.

The J gene is TRBJ1-2, the V gene TRBV4-3; D not resolved. V lost 1 base to trimming and J lost 4 bases, with 10 bases between them. The CDR3 runs 14 residues. Germline assignment: CDR1 LGHNA and CDR2 YSLEER. CDR3 residues: CASSQGRPGYGYTF. In DNA form, the CDR3 reads TGCGCCAGCAGCCAAGGTCGACCGGGCTATGGCTACACCTTC.

In its sample, this clonotype was seen a few times. The CDR3 region has the DNA TGTGCCAGCAGCGTAGGGGCTCCGAGGGGGGAGACCCAGTACTTC. It is translated as CASSVGAPRGETQYF. The chain joins TRBV9 to TRBJ2-5; the D gene is possibly TRBD1 (6 bases). Trimming shortened V by 0 bases and J by 5 bases, and 14 bases separated the two germline ends. Germline values: CDR1 SGDLS, CDR2 YYNGEE. The CDR3 consists of 15 residues.

This clonotype appeared many times. This sequence joins TRBV11-2 and TRBJ2-3; the D gene could be TRBD1 or TRBD2 (5 bases each). The CDR3 has 15 residues. Per germline, CDR1 SGHAT and CDR2 FQNNGV. The V and J ends lost 2 bases and 2 bases respectively, with 11 bases between them. CDR3 DNA: TGTGCCAGCAGCTTATCAGGGAGTGACACAGATACGCAGTATTTT. Its protein is CASSLSGSDTDTQYF.

The table lists this clonotype with a few counts. V gene TRBV6-1 combines with J gene TRBJ1-1, with 9 nucleotides matching TRBD1. The CDR3 sequence is 17 residues long. Germline-derived CDR1 and CDR2 are MNHNS and SASEGT. V lost 5 bases, J lost 0 bases, and 10 bases stayed unmatched. CDR3 loop: CASSLRTGDPVNTEAFF. CDR3 in DNA: TGTGCCAGCAGTCTACGGACAGGGGACCCCGTGAACACTGAAGCTTTCTTT.

This clonotype was counted only a few times. As DNA, the CDR3 is TGTGCCAGCAGTGATACGGGAGGCACCTACAATGAGCAGTTCTTC. This gives the protein CASSDTGGTYNEQFF. The chain couples TRBV2 to TRBJ2-1; 7 positions agree with TRBD2. The CDR3 contains 15 residues. CDR1 and CDR2 (germline): SNHLY, FYNNEI. Trimming at V came to 3 bases and at J to 2 bases, leaving 4 bases not matched to a gene.

The chain is built from TRBV12-3 or TRBV12-4 and TRBJ2-5; possible D gene TRBD2, 5 bases. The CDR3 is 15 amino acids. V shed 1 base and J shed 4 bases, with 13 bases lying between them. For the CDR3, the DNA is TGTGCCAGCAGTTTAGGTTTGGGAGAGGGAGAGACCCAGTACTTC. Translated: CASSLGLGEGETQYF.

This clonotype was counted many times. The rearrangement joins TRBV4-1 to TRBJ2-5; no definite D call. Trimming took off 1 base at V and 0 bases at J, with 6 bases between the two ends. Germline assignment: CDR1 MGHRA and CDR2 YSYEKL. The CDR3 is made up of 14 amino acids. The CDR3 loop is CASSQGANQETQYF. In DNA, the CDR3 is TGCGCCAGCAGCCAAGGGGCGAACCAAGAGACCCAGTACTTC.

This chain links TRBV20-1 with TRBJ1-2; D gene unclear. The germline V gene encodes CDR1 DFQATT and CDR2 SNEGSKA (reference sequence). Trimming took off 7 bases at V and 4 bases at J, with 10 bases between the two ends. This CDR3 comprises 11 residues. The chain's CDR3 is CSGPSLYGYTF. DNA of the CDR3: TGCAGTGGGCCTAGCCTCTATGGCTACACCTTC.

V gene TRBV3-1 combines with J gene TRBJ2-7; 7 bases map to TRBD2. The CDR3 sequence is 16 residues long. J was trimmed by 0 bases and V by 4 bases; bases with no gene match: 9. Germline CDR1 reads LGHDT; CDR2 reads YNNKEL (reference sequence). The CDR3 loop reads CASSRRWLADSYEQYF. The CDR3 DNA is TGTGCCAGCAGCCGTCGATGGCTAGCGGACTCCTACGAGCAGTACTTC.

A few counts support this clonotype. The chain recombines TRBV20-1 with TRBJ2-4; D is unresolved. V gave up 6 bases and J gave up 2 bases, with 11 bases separating them. The CDR3 has 13 amino acids. Germline assignment: CDR1 DFQATT and CDR2 SNEGSKA (reference sequence). CDR3 residues: CSANGVSKNIQYF. The CDR3 DNA reads as TGCAGTGCCAATGGGGTATCCAAAAACATTCAGTACTTC.